Below, 10 T cell receptor beta chains from the same sample are listed, as sequenced in a study of early T cells in non-severe SARS-CoV-2 infection. TCRdb recomputed calls from the 5' RACE reads with MiXCR, one row per CDR3 protein. The sample holds around 72,000 distinct CDR3 sequences, around 10% seen once. The source was whole blood, collected at baseline. The receptors derive from an adult who was a healthcare worker with PCR-confirmed SARS-CoV-2 infection or an uninfected control (not recorded which).

J is TRBJ2-2 and V is TRBV29-1; D call uncertain. The germline V gene has CDR1 SQVTM and CDR2 ANQGSEA. The length of the CDR3 is 13 residues. The V and J ends lost 6 bases and 0 bases respectively, with 8 bases between them. This chain's CDR3 is CSVDPTNTGELFF. DNA for the CDR3: TGCAGCGTAGACCCAACGAACACCGGGGAGCTGTTTTTT.

This clonotype has a handful of counts. The chain has TRBV7-2 and TRBJ1-3; weak D call: TRBD1 (5 bases). This CDR3 has 15 amino acids. V was cut by 0 bases and J by 4 bases, with 10 bases left in between. Germline CDR1 reads SGHTA; CDR2 reads FQGNSA. The CDR3, as DNA: TGTGCCAGCAGCTTAGCAGGGGATAGCGGAAACACCATATATTTT. It specifies CASSLAGDSGNTIYF.

This clonotype was counted ten times or more. This chain uses TRBV7-6 with TRBJ2-3, with a possible D match to TRBD1 (5 bases). The germline gives CDR1 SGHVS, CDR2 FNYEAQ. This CDR3 is built from 13 residues. V was pared by 6 bases and J by 3 bases, with 10 bases between. The CDR3 DNA reads as TGTGCCAGCAGTTCAGGACAAACAGATACGCAGTATTTT. Amino acid sequence: CASSSGQTDTQYF. Full variable domain (remainder filled in from reference TRBV7-6 and TRBJ2-3): GAGVSQSPRYKVTKRGQDVALRCDPISGHVSLYWYRQALGQGPEFLTYFNYEAQQDKSGLPNDRFSAERPEGSISTLTIQRTEQRDSAMYRCASSSGQTDTQYFGPGTRLTVL.

The V and J genes are TRBV5-5 and TRBJ2-7; 8 positions agree with TRBD2. The V and J ends lost 7 bases and 4 bases, in that order; junction bases with no gene match: 10. CDR1 is SGHKS, CDR2 YYEKEE, per germline (reference sequence). The length of the CDR3 is 14 residues. The DNA of the CDR3 is TGTGCCAGCGCCCCGGGACTAGGTGCGTACGAGCAGTACTTC. Its translation is CASAPGLGAYEQYF.

The chain carries TRBV6-6 and TRBJ1-1; D gene uncertain. The CDR3 sequence is 13 residues long. Germline lookup yields CDR1 MNHNY and CDR2 SVGAGI (reference sequence). V was cut by 4 bases and J by 5 bases, with 11 bases left in between. The CDR3 reads CASSLMVGTEAFF. In DNA form, the CDR3 reads TGTGCCAGCAGTTTAATGGTTGGGACTGAAGCTTTCTTT.

This clonotype has only a few counts. This sequence joins TRBV4-3 and TRBJ2-5; a weak D match, TRBD1 (6 bases). V gave up 0 bases and J gave up 1 base, with 15 bases separating them. The CDR3 has 17 amino acids. Germline CDR1 LGHNA, CDR2 YSLEER. CDR3 nucleotides: TGCGCCAGCAGCCAAGATCTTGGGCAGGGGCGCCAAGAGACCCAGTACTTC. Translating it yields CASSQDLGQGRQETQYF.

This clonotype was counted between two and nine times. The rearrangement joins TRBV28 to TRBJ2-3, with 10 bases aligning to TRBD2. This CDR3 has 16 amino acids. After removal of 7 bases from V and 1 base from J, the junction contained 8 bases not matched to a gene. The germline V gene encodes CDR1 MDHEN and CDR2 SYDVKM. The CDR3 DNA is TGTGCCAGCACCCCGGCCGGGACTAGCGGCACAGATACGCAGTATTTT. Translation: CASTPAGTSGTDTQYF. The full variable domain, completed using reference TRBV28 and TRBJ2-3, is DVKVTQSSRYLVKRTGEKVFLECVQDMDHENMFWYRQDPGLGLRLIYFSYDVKMKEKGDIPEGYSVSREKKERFSLILESASTNQTSMYLCASTPAGTSGTDTQYFGPGTRLTVL.

This clonotype is medium-sized (0.01 to 0.1%). This chain uses TRBV29-1 with TRBJ2-3; D may match TRBD1 or TRBD2 (6 bases each). V lost 3 bases to trimming and J lost 3 bases, with 10 bases between them. Germline loops: CDR1 SQVTM, CDR2 ANQGSEA. CDR3 size: 13 residues. The DNA for the CDR3 is TGCAGCGTTGACACGGGGGCGACAGATACGCAGTATTTT. Translated: CSVDTGATDTQYF.

This clonotype came up a few times. J is TRBJ1-1 and V is TRBV6-1; no clear D gene. The ends were cut back, 1 base at V and 1 base at J, with 13 bases in the middle. The CDR3 covers 16 residues. Germline-derived CDR1 and CDR2 are MNHNS and SASEGT. The CDR3 nucleotides are TGTGCCAGCAGTGAAGGTTACGGTCCTTCGAACACTGAAGCTTTCTTT. Amino acid sequence: CASSEGYGPSNTEAFF.

This clonotype was recorded at least ten times. This chain links TRBV10-3 with TRBJ2-3; no clear D. V lost 7 bases, J lost 0 bases, and 11 bases lay in between. The V gene's germline CDR1 is ENHRY and CDR2 SYGVKD. The CDR3 runs 14 residues. This CDR3 reads CAINQAESTDTQYF. CDR3 coding DNA: TGTGCCATCAATCAGGCAGAGAGCACAGATACGCAGTATTTT.